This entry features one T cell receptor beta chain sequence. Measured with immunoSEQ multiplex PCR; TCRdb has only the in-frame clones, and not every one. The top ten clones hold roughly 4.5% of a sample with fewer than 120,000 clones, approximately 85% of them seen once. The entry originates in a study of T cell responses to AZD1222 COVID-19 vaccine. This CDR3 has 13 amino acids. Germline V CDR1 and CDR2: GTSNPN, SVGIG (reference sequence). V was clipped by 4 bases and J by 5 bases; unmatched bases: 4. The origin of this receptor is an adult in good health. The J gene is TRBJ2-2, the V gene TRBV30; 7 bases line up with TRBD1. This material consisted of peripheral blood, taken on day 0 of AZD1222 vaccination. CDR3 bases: TGTGCCTGGAAGGGACAGCCTACCGGGGAGCTGTTTTTT. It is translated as CAWKGQPTGELFF.